The entry below describes one T cell receptor beta chain. The antigen is unknown. The data are from a study of T cell repertoires in cytomegalovirus infection. Losses at the gene ends were 3 bases for V and 4 bases for J; bases not matched to a gene: 2. The CDR3 is 13 residues long. Germline V lookup: CDR1 SQVTM, CDR2 ANQGSEA. Using its own MiXCR run on the reads, TCRdb lists one record per CDR3 protein. The profile shows about 310,000 distinct CDR3 sequences, 20% to 25% of them singletons. The clonotype originates from a human donor in good health (CMV status not recorded). Some clones in this sample may be carry-over from other donors' samples. Sequenced here: cultured PBMCs, sampled from culture after CMV antigen stimulation. The V gene is TRBV29-1, the J gene TRBJ1-2, with TRBD1 matching 10 bases. The CDR3 coding sequence is TGCAGCGTTGAGGACAGGGGGTCCTATGGCTACACCTTC. Protein sequence: CSVEDRGSYGYTF.